These T cell receptor beta chains were read from a single sample in a study of identical twins. In TCRdb, the 5' RACE reads were re-called with MiXCR into one record per CDR3 protein. This table holds nearly 200,000 distinct CDR3 sequences, more than 15% found once. These data also featured in a second study, about T cells expressing NK-cell markers.

Sequencing was done on a sample of CD8+ T cells sorted from blood. The receptors originated from a woman aged 18-29 years in good health. Each CDR3 is given with its conserved first and last residue.

v_gene	j_gene	CDR3aa
TRBV12-3/TRBV12-4	TRBJ2-1	CASQLGATEQFF
TRBV9	TRBJ2-7	CASSVVGTGVYEQYF
TRBV19	TRBJ2-1	CASSIRLPGRGNEQFF
TRBV9	TRBJ2-7	CSGGTSGTEQYF
TRBV20-1	TRBJ2-7	CSALFGNEQYF
TRBV12-3/TRBV12-4	TRBJ2-3	CASRLASYTDTQYF
TRBV20-1	TRBJ2-5	CSASTSGGPLETQYF
TRBV7-2	TRBJ2-3	CASSLVPPRDTQYF
TRBV6-2/TRBV6-3	TRBJ2-3	CASGGQGVSWTDTQYF
TRBV6-4	TRBJ2-1	CASSDSKSSYNEQFF
TRBV9	TRBJ1-1	CASSATGMVAEAFF
TRBV5-1	TRBJ2-3	CASSLREAIIGDTQYF
TRBV5-1	TRBJ2-2	CASSHGLAGGQINTGELFF